This TCR beta chain was sequenced during a study of T cells in localized non-small cell lung cancer. Findings and caveats of the study: The highest T cell clonality was in uninvolved adjacent lung, above tumor. The study sequenced only one region of the tumor. As a result, intratumor heterogeneity could not be excluded and remains possible. Increased T cell density in blood showed an association with longer overall survival. Appearance in adjacent lung was seen for a median approximately 58 of the top 100 tumor clones.

A remark on this clone: Its antigen is still unknown.

Sequencing used immunoSEQ multiplex PCR; TCRdb keeps in-frame clones, though not all of them. The table lists tens of thousands of clones, about 89% of them singletons. The receptor was isolated from a man aged 35-75 years with stage I squamous cell lung carcinoma. The sequenced sample was peripheral blood, obtained before any cancer treatment.

CDR3: CASSPLDRNTEAFF. In DNA, the CDR3 is TGTGCCAGCTCACCACTGGACAGGAACACTGAAGCTTTCTTT. The chain uses TRBV18 and TRBJ1-1; TRBD1 is a possible D gene (6 bases). CDR1 and CDR2 from the germline V gene are KGHSH and LQKENI. Trimming removed 1 base from V and 1 base from J, with 7 bases in between. The CDR3 runs 14 residues. The variable domain in full, completed from reference TRBV18 and TRBJ1-1, reads NAGVMQNPRHLVRRRGQEARLRCSPMKGHSHVYWYRQLPEEGLKFMVYLQKENIIDESGMPKERFSAEFPKEGPSILRIQQVVRGDSAAYFCASSPLDRNTEAFFGQGTRLTVV.